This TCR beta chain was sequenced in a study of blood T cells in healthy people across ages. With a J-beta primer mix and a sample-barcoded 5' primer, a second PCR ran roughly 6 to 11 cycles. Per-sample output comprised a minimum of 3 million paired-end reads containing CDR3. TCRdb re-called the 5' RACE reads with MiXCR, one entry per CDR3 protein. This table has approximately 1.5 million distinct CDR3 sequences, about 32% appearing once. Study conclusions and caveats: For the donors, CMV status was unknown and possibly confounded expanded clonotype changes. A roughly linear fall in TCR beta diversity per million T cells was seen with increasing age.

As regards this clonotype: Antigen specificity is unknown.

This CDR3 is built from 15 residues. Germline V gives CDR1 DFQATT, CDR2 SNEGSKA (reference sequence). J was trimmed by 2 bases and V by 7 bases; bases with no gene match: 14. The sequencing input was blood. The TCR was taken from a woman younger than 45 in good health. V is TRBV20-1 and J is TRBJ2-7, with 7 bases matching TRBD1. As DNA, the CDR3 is TGCAGTGGAGTTAACCGACAGGGTCGCCCCTACGAGCAGTACTTC. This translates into CSGVNRQGRPYEQYF.